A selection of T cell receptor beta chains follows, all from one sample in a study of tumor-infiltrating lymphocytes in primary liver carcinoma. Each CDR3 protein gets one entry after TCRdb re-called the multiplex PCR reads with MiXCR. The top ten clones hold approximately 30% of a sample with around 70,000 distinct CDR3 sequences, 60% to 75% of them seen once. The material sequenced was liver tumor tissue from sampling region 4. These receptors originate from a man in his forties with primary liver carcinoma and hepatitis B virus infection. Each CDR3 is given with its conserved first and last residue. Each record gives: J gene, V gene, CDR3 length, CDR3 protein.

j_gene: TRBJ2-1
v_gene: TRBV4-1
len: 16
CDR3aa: CASSLSQGARKNQQFF

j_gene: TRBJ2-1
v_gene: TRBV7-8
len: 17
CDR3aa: CASSPGGSKGKDNEQFF

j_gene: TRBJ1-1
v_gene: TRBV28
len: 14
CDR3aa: CASSSPTEATEAFF

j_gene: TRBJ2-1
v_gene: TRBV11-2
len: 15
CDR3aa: CASVLVDHLGHEQFF

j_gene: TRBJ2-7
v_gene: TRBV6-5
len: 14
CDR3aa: CASNPDRSTYEQYF

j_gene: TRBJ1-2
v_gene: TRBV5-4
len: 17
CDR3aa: CVSSLAGQGRINYGYTF

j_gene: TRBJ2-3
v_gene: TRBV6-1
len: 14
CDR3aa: CASRWVGDTDTQYF

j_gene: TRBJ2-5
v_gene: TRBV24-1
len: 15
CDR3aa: CATSDPLATQETQYF

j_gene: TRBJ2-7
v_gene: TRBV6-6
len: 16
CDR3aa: CASSYLGTEHSYKQYF

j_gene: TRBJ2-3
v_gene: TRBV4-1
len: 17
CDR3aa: CASSHPAQGGRTDTQYF

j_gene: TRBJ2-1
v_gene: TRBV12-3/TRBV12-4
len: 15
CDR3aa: CASSLSASGSDEQFF

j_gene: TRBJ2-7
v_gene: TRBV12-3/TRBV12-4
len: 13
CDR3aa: CASSLAPHRVQYF

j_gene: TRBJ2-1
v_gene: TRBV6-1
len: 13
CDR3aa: CASSIMEGAEQFF

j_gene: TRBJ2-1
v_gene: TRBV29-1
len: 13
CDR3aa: CSVIGGRAGLQFF

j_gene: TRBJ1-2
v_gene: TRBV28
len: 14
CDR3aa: CASSSNTGNYGYTF

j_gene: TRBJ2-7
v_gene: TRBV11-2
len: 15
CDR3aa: CASSLVEGSSYDQYF

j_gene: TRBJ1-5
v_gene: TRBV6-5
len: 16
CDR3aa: CASSPRQSSGNQPQHF

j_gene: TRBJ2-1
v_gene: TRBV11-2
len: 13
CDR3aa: CASSFVEGNEQFF

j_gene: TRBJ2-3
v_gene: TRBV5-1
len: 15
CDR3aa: CASSLAPTATDTQYF

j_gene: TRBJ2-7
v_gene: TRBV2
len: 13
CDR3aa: CASSETWDLKQYF

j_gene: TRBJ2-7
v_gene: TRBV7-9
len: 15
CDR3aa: CASSFSGGSSYEQYF

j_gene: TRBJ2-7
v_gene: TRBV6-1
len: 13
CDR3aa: CVSSGAGGYEQCF

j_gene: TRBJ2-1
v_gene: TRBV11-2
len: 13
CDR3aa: CVCDRGSGNEQFF

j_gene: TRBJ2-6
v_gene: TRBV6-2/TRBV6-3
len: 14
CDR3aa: CASSYDSGANVLTF

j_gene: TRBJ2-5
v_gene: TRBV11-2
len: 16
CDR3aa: CASSLVPASGHETQCF

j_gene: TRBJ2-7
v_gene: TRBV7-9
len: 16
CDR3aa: CACSTTLAGPGYEQYF

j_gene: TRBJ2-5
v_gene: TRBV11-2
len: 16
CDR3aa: CASNSVMAGRGETQYF

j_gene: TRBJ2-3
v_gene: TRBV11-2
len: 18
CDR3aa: CASSLTSSGRAGRDTQYF

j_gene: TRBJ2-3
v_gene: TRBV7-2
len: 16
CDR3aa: CASSLGRGLGTDTQYF

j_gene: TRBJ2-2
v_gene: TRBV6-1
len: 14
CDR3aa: CASFPQGNTGELFF

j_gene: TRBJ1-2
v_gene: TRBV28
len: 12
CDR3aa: CASSDLNYGYTF

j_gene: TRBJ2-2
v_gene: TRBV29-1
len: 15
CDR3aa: CSAEDATGAPGEPFF

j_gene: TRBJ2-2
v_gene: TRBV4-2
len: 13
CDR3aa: CASIQEYTGELFF

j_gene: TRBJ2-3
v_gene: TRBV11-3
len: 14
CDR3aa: CASSLDPGMDTQYF

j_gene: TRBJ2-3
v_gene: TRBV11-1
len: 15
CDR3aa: CASSLGRGRVDTQYF

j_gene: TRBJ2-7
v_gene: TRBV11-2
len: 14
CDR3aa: CASSLDRMSYEQYF

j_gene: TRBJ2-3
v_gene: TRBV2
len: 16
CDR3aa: CASSGQLLPSTDTQYF

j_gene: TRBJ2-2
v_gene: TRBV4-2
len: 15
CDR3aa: CASSSEWANTGWLFF

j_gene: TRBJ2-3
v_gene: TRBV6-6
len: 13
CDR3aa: CASSSPSADTQYF

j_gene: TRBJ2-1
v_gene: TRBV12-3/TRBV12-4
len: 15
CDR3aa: CASSFLAGGGNEQFF

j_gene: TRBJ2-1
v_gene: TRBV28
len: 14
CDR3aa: CASSLSLSYNEQFF

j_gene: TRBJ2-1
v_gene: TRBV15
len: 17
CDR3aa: CATSRGLSGSSWNEQFF